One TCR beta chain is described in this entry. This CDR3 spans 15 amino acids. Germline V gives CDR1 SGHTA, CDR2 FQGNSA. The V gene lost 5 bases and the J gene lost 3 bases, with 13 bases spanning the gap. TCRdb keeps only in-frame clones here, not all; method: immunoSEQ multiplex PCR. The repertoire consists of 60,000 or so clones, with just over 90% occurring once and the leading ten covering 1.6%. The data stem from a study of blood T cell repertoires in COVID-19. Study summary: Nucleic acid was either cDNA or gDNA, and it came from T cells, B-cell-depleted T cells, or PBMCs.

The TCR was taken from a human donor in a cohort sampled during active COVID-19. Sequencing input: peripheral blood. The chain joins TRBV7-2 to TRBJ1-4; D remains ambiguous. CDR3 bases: TGTGCCAGCAGCAACAGAGCCTTTGCTAATGAAAAACTGTTTTTT. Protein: CASSNRAFANEKLFF.